Sequencing of this TCR beta chain was carried out in a study of T cells after posttransplantation cyclophosphamide (dated by TCRdb to 2016 to 2017). Concerning the study at large: The study tracked T cell repertoire reconstitution by TRB sequencing after myeloablative bone marrow transplantation using posttransplantation cyclophosphamide as GVHD prophylaxis. Samples from 35 PTCy-treated patients, along with samples from roughly 15 of their related bone marrow donors, underwent antigen receptor sequencing. TRB sequencing was performed on blood from all 35 or so PTCy patients with 1-year posttransplant specimens. TRB sequencing was also done on up to about 3 additional blood samples from 2 to 5.2 years after transplant in 3 patients, and on pretransplant blood from several patients. TRA and TRB clonality were tightly correlated in 9 samples, so subsequent TCR analyses focused on TRB only. Public TRB sequences were queried against a database of over 3,000 sequences associated with responses to pathogens, tumor antigens, self-antigens and alloantigens.

Overall study outcomes, separate from this receptor: Across roughly 49 patients, TRB clonality was highly associated with recipient CMV seropositivity and CMV reactivation, and PTCy diversity was similar to diversity in CNI/methotrexate controls. Donor-recipient similarity was low at 1-2 months but rose over the first year, and later blood repertoires were often dominated by donor CD8+ memory clones. The TRB repertoires of T cells infiltrating skin or GI tract showed only limited overlap with the TRB repertoires of T cells in blood.

The treatment or condition tag for this specimen amounts to: high-dose cyclophosphamide on days +3 and +4 as single-agent GVHD prophylaxis. Busulfan and fludarabine conditioning, a related or unrelated marrow graft, and cyclophosphamide on days +3 and +4 were given to PTCy patients. The PTCy-treated patients were drawn from a prospective, multi-institutional clinical trial. Mononuclear cells from peripheral blood and bone marrow were separated by Ficoll-Hypaque density centrifugation and then cryopreserved. TRB sequencing was run on genomic DNA with either the immunoSEQ assay at survey resolution or the hsTCRB kit. The authors processed their data as follows. The immunoSEQ software handled the initial read processing, while the LymphoSeq R package was used for the repertoire analyses. Clonality was computed as 1 minus normalized Shannon entropy, and a Gini coefficient was also calculated for each TRB dataset. To infer phenotypes in unsorted samples, TRB sequences from sorted subsets of the recipient or donor were mapped onto unsorted samples from the same recipient. Drawn from immuneACCESS, this table holds only the in-frame rearrangements with V and J called that TCRdb kept. Clones are partly lost; checked studies trace under half to an unresolved V gene and leave the rest unexplained. That table gives V, J and clone size, and the DNA gave D and trimming. This sample has around 40,000 clones in its table, and about 92% of those were observed once. The ten biggest clones cover about 2.5% of the sample.

With regard to this clone: Its antigen remains undetermined. Per-base quality was not reported, and no clone a single base away is much larger than it.

The germline V gene encodes CDR1 MRHNA and CDR2 SNTAGT. Spanning cysteine to phenylalanine, the CDR3 consists of 11 amino acids. The CDR3 DNA has 33 bases and is translated from base 1. Trimming removed 11 bases from V and 6 bases from J, leaving 13 bases between the germline ends. This clonotype was obtained from a male patient between 60 and 69 years old who received an allogeneic stem cell transplant from a related donor and was CMV-positive. In patients who had a transplant, some T cells may come from the graft donor. Sequences were derived from PBMCs, sampled about 62 days after allogeneic stem cell transplant with posttransplant cyclophosphamide. Recombination linked TRBV6-4 to TRBJ1-1, with a weak D call of TRBD1 (6 bases match). CDR3 sequence: CAGLWTAEAFF. The DNA sequence follows: TGTGCCGGTCTGTGGACAGCTGAAGCTTTCTTT.